This record concerns one TCR beta chain sequence. This clonotype has ten or more counts. Its antigen is currently not known. No much larger clone is present one base from it, and per-base qualities are unavailable. Amplification of TCR beta CDR3 regions was carried out from RNA transcripts. The first round of RT-PCR for the TCR CDR3 was performed with the HTBI primer set and the Qiagen OneStep RT-PCR kit. The libraries were constructed in a second round of multiplex PCR and then size-selected and purified. Paired-end sequencing of the libraries was performed with 100 bp reads on an Illumina HiSeq2000. From the authors' description of their analysis: SOAPnuke was used to process the raw data, throwing out any read that contained adapters or uncalled bases, had a mean Phred below 15, or lacked an exact constant-primer or identifier match. High-quality paired reads were merged with COPE v1.2.5, and unique nucleotide sequences were defined as clonotypes. MiTCR v1.1 was used to align the clonotypes against IMGT TRBV, TRBD and TRBJ reference segments. Analysis was restricted to V-J combinations with a frequency above 0.0001, which covered over 98% of repertoires. The TCS score was defined as the ratio of F50 (clonal expansion) to E x V (chaos), calculated using BLOSUM62-based TCRdist between CDR3 peptides within each V-J. Welch's t-statistics and random forest reduced just over 500 V-J features to roughly 13, which were used in a naive Bayes classifier (R e1071). TCRdb reanalyzed the raw reads on its own, using fastp at Q25 for trimming and MiXCR for clone calling, and kept in-frame beta chains. Rows with one shared CDR3 protein collapse into an entry with the most common genes and DNA. TCRdb's processing, not the study's, gives the V and J calls here. The sample data list roughly 400,000 distinct CDR3 sequences, and around 15% of these were observed just once. The ten most abundant clones make up around 28% of the sample.

According to the germline V gene (reference sequence), CDR1 reads SEHNR and CDR2 reads FQNEAQ. From cysteine to phenylalanine, the CDR3 is 16 amino acids long. Only CDR3 DNA remains: 48 bases, in frame from the first base. V is reduced by 0 bases and J by 2 bases, leaving a spacing of 13 bases between them. The data were taken from a study of T cells in Graves' hyperthyroidism and ophthalmopathy (dated by TCRdb to the late 2010s). Broadly, across the study: Peripheral blood samples were taken at the time of initial diagnosis, prior to any treatment. To identify TCR V-J signatures that set the groups apart, the researchers used a discovery cohort of 100 or so patients, made up of 40 to 45 with Graves' ophthalmopathy and 57 with stable Graves' hyperthyroidism. Whether ophthalmopathy could be predicted prospectively was tested in an independent validation cohort made up of under 20 hyperthyroidism patients plus 17 patients who later progressed to ophthalmopathy. For training and testing, the roughly 97 patients in the discovery cohort were randomly divided in a 7:3 ratio. The study also compared thyroid tissue and blood T-cell repertoires from over 5 Graves' hyperthyroidism patients. Following sampling, methimazole starting at 30 mg daily was given to hyperthyroidism patients, and high-dose intravenous methylprednisolone was given to ophthalmopathy patients. TCR Vbeta CDR3 sequencing of roughly 140 peripheral blood samples (43 ophthalmopathy, 75 hyperthyroidism and roughly 17 progressor patients) is reported in the paper.

Ophthalmopathy patients had moderately to severely active disease, with a Clinical Activity Score of 3 or more, a NOSPECS grade of 4 or more, and a disease duration of less than 3 months. Patients with uncontrolled infections, other autoimmune diseases, pregnancy or lactation were excluded. Diagnoses were established on the basis of clinical symptoms, serum thyroxine and TRAb, thyroid ultrasound, and orbital computed tomography. PBMCs were isolated from about 10 ml of fresh peripheral blood by Ficoll-Paque density gradient centrifugation. Trizol reagent was used to extract total RNA, and RNA quality was then checked on an Agilent 2100 Bioanalyzer. Overall results and qualifications from the work: A model built on a 13 V-J signature distinguished ophthalmopathy from stable hyperthyroidism, reaching about 88% sensitivity and 81.08% specificity in cross-validation and 80%/75% in testing. Most expanded thyroid clonotypes (frequency above 0.001) were also detected in blood, a finding suggesting that blood repertoires may reflect thyroid immune responses. No statistical method was used to fix the sample size in advance, and group allocation was not hidden from the investigators. In validation, the model predicted progression to ophthalmopathy a median of approximately 6.6 months before onset, with approximately 71% sensitivity and nearly 75% specificity.

The specimen sequenced was blood. The chain uses TRBV7-9 and TRBJ1-1, with no reliable assignment of the D segment. The clonotype was recovered from a man aged 50 to 60 with Graves' ophthalmopathy. The DNA sequence is given as TGTGCCAGCAGCTTAGCTGCTGGACTGCTTAACACTGAAGCTTTCTTT. Its protein is CASSLAAGLLNTEAFF. With the portions outside the CDR3 filled from the reference TRBV7-9 and TRBJ1-1 genes, the complete variable region becomes DTGVSQNPRHKITKRGQNVTFRCDPISEHNRLYWYRQTLGQGPEFLTYFQNEAQLEKSRLLSDRFSAERPKGSFSTLEIQRTEQGDSAMYLCASSLAAGLLNTEAFFGQGTRLTVV.